The T cell receptor beta chain under discussion was sequenced for a study of T cells after yellow fever vaccination. This clonotype was seen many times. The V end was cut by 1 base, the J end by 0 bases, with 8 bases between. The CDR3 covers 15 residues. CDR1 and CDR2 (germline): SGHTA, FQGNSA. One entry per CDR3 protein, called by TCRdb with MiXCR from the 5' RACE reads. The sample holds around 320,000 distinct CDR3 sequences, around 4.5% seen once. This clonotype was obtained from a man aged 18 to 30 who received the YFV17D yellow fever vaccine. The chain is built from TRBV7-2 and TRBJ2-3; either TRBD1 or TRBD2 may fit D (5 bases each). The material was PBMCs, obtained 15 days after the yellow fever booster vaccination. The CDR3 DNA reads TGTGCCAGCAGCTTAGAGTGGGGGAGCACAGATACGCAGTATTTT. This gives the protein CASSLEWGSTDTQYF.